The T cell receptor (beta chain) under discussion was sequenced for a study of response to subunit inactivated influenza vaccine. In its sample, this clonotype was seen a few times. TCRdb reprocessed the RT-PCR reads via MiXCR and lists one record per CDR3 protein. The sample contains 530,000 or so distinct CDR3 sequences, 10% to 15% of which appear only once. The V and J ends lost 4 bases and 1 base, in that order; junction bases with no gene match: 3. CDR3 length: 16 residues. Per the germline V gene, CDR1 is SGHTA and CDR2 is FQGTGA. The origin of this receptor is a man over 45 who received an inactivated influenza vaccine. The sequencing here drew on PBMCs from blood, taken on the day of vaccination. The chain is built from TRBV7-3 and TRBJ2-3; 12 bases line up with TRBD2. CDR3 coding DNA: TGTGCCAGCAGCTCGACTAGCGGGAGCGGCACAGATACGCAGTATTTT. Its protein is CASSSTSGSGTDTQYF. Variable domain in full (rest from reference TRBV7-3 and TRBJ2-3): GAGVSQTPSNKVTEKGKYVELRCDPISGHTALYWYRQSLGQGPEFLIYFQGTGAADDSGLPNDRFFAVRPEGSVSTLKIQRTERGDSAVYLCASSSTSGSGTDTQYFGPGTRLTVL.